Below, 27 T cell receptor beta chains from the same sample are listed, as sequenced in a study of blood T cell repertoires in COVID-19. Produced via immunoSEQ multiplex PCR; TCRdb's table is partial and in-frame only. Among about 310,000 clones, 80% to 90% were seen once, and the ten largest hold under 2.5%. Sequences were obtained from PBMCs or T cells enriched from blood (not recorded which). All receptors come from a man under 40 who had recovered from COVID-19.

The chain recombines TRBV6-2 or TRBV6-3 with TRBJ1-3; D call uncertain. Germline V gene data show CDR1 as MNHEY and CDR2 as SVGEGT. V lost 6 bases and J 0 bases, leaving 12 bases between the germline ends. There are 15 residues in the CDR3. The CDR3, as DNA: TGTGCCAGCAGCCAAGCACCCTACTCTGGAAACACCATATATTTT. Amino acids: CASSQAPYSGNTIYF.

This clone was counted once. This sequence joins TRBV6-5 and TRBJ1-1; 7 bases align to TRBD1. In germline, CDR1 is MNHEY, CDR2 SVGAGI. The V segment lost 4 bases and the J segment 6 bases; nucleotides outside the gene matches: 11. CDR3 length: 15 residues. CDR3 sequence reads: CASSLQGSFNAEAFF. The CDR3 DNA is TGTGCCAGCAGTTTACAGGGGTCTTTTAACGCTGAAGCTTTCTTT.

The CDR3 region has the DNA TGTGCCAGCAGCGTAGACGGGCGGGGGGCTTCCAATGAGCAGTTCTTC. This encodes CASSVDGRGASNEQFF. This chain links TRBV9 with TRBJ2-1, with 8 bases aligning to TRBD2. V trimming: 0 bases; J trimming: 6 bases; junction bases outside the gene matches: 8. Germline loops: CDR1 SGDLS, CDR2 YYNGEE. The length of the CDR3 is 16 residues.

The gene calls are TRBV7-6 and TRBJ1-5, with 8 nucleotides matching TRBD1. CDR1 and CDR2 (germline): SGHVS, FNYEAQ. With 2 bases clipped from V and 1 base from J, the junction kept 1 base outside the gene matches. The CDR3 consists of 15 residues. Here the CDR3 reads CASSLRTGSNQPQHF. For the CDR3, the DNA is TGTGCCAGCAGCTTAAGGACAGGGAGCAATCAGCCCCAGCATTTT.

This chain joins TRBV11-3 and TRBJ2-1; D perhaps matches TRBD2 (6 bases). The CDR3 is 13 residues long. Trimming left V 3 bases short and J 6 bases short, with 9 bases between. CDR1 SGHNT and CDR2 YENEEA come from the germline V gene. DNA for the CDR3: TGTGCCAGCAGCTTGGGGGGATCCAATGAGCAGTTCTTC. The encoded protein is CASSLGGSNEQFF.

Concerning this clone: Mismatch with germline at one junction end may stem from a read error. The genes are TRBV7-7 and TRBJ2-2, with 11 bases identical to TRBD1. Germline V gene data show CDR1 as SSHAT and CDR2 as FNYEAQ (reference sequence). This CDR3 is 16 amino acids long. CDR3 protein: CASSSWDRGTPGELFF. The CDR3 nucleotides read TGTGCTAGCAGCTCATGGGACAGGGGGACGCCTGGGGAGCTGTTTTTT.

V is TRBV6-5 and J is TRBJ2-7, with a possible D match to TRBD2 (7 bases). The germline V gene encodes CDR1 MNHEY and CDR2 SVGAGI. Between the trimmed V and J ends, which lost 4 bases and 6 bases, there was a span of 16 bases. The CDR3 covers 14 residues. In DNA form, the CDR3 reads TGTGCCAGCAGTTCTGCCCGGGGGGCGGGCGAGCAGTACTTC. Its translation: CASSSARGAGEQYF.

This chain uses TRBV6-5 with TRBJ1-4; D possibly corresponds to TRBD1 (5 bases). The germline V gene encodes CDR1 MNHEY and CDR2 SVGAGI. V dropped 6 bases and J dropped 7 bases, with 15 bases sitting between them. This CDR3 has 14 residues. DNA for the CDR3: TGTGCCAGCAGGGATGAGGGGAGGGGTGAAAAACTGTTTTTT. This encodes CASRDEGRGEKLFF.

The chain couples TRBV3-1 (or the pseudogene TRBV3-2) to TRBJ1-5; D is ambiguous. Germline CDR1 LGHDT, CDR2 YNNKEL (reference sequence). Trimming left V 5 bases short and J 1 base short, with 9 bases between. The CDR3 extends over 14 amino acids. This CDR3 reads CASSFKRSNQPQHF. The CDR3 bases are TGTGCCAGCAGCTTTAAACGGAGCAATCAGCCCCAGCATTTT.

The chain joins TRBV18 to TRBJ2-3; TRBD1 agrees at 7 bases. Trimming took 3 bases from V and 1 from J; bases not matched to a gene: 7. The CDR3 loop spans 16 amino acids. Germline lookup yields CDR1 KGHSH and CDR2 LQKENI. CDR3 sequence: CASSPWKGAGTDTQYF. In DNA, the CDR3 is TGTGCCAGCTCACCGTGGAAGGGGGCCGGCACAGATACGCAGTATTTT.

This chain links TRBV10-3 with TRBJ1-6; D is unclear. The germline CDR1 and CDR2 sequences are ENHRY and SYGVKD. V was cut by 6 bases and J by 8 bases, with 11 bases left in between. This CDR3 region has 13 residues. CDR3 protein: CAIRTRMDSPLHF. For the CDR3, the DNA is TGTGCCATCAGGACAAGGATGGATTCACCCCTCCACTTT.

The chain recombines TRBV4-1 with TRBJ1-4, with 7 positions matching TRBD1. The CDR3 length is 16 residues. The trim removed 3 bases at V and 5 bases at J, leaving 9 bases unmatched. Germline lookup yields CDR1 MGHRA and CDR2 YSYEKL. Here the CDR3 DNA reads TGCGCCAGCAGCCAGGTCGGGACAGCTTTAAATGAAAAACTGTTTTTT. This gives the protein CASSQVGTALNEKLFF.

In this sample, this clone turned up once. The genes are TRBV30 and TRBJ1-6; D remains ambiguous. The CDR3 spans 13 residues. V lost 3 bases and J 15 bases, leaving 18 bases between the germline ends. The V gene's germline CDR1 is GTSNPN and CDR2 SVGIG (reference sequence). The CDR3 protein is CAWRELINSGLHF. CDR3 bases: TGTGCCTGGAGGGAACTGATTAATTCGGGCCTCCACTTT.

The CDR3 DNA follows: TGTGCCAGCAGCGAAGAGTTCGGTACTGAAGCTTTCTTT. Its translation: CASSEEFGTEAFF. The chain uses TRBV9 and TRBJ1-1; D call uncertain. Germline V gene sequence: CDR1 SGDLS, CDR2 YYNGEE. CDR3 size: 13 residues. V was trimmed by 3 bases and J by 5 bases, leaving 11 bases between them.

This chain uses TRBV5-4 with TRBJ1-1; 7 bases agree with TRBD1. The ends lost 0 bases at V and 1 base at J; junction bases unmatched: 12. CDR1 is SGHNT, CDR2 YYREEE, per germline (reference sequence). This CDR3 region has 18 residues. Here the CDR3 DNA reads TGTGCCAGCAGCTTGGATTTTTGGGACAGACAACCGAACACTGAAGCTTTCTTT. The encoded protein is CASSLDFWDRQPNTEAFF. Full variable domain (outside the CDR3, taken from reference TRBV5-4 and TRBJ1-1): ETGVTQSPTHLIKTRGQQVTLRCSSQSGHNTVSWYQQALGQGPQFIFQYYREEENGRGNFPPRFSGLQFPNYSSELNVNALELDDSALYLCASSLDFWDRQPNTEAFFGQGTRLTVV.

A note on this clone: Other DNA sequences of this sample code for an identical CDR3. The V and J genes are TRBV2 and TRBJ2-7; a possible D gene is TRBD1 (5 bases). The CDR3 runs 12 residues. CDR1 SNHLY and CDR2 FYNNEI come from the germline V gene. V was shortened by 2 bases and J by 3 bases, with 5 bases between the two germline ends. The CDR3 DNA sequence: TGTGCCAGCAGTGAAACAGGCTACGAGCAGTACTTC. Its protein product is CASSETGYEQYF.

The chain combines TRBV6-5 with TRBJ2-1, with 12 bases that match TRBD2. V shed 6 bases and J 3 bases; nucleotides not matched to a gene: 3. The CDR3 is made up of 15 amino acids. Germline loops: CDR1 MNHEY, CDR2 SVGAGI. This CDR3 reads CASRVTSGGYNEQFF. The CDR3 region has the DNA TGTGCCAGCAGGGTGACTAGCGGGGGCTACAATGAGCAGTTCTTC.

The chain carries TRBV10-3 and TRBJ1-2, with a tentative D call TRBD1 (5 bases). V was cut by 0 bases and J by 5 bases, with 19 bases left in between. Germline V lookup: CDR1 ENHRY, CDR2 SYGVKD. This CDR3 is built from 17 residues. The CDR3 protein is CAISESRELQGGYGYTF. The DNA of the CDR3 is TGTGCCATCAGTGAGTCGCGGGAACTGCAGGGAGGTTATGGCTACACCTTC.

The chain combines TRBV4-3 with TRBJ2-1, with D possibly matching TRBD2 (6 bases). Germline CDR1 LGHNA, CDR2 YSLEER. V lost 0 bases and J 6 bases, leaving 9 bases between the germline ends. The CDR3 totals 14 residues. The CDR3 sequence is CASSQEAGSNEQFF. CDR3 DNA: TGCGCCAGCAGCCAAGAGGCGGGGAGCAATGAGCAGTTCTTC.

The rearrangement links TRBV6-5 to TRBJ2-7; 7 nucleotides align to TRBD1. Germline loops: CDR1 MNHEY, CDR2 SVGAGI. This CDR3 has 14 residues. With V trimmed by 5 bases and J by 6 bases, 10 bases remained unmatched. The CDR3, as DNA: TGTGCCAGCAGTAGGAGACAGGGTTTTCCCGAGCAGTACTTC. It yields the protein CASSRRQGFPEQYF.

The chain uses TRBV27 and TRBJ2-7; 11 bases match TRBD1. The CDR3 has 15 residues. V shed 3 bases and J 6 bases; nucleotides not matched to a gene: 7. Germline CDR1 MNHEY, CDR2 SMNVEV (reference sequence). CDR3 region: CASSLFGTGGTEQYF. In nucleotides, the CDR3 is TGTGCCAGCAGTTTGTTCGGGACAGGGGGTACCGAGCAGTACTTC.

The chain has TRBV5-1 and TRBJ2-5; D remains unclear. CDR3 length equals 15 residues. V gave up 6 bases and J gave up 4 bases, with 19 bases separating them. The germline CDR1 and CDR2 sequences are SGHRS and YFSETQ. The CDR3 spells CASKASSWFLETQYF. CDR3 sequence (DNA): TGCGCCAGCAAGGCTAGTTCATGGTTTTTAGAGACCCAGTACTTC.

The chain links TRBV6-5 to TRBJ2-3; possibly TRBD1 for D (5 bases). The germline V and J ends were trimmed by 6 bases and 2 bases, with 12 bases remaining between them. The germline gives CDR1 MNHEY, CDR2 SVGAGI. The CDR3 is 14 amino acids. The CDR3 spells CASRGPWDTDTQYF. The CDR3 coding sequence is TGTGCCAGCAGGGGGCCTTGGGACACAGATACGCAGTATTTT.

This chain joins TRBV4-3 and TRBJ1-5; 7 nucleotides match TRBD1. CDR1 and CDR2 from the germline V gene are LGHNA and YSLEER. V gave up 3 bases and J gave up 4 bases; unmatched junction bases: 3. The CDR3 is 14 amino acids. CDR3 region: CASSQSGGNQPQHF. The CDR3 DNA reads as TGCGCCAGCAGCCAGTCAGGGGGAAATCAGCCCCAGCATTTT.

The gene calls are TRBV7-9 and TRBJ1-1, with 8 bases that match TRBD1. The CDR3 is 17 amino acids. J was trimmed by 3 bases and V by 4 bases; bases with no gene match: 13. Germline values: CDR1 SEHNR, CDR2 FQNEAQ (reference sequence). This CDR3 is CASSSRTGGSIDTEAFF. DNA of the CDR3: TGTGCCAGCAGCTCCAGAACAGGGGGTAGTATCGACACTGAAGCTTTCTTT.

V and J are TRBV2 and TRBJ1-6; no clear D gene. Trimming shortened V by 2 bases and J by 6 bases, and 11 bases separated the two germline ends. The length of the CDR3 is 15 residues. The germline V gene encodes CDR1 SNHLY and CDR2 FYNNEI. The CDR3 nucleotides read TGTGCCAGCAGTGAATTCTCAAGAGGTAATTCACCCCTCCACTTT. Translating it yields CASSEFSRGNSPLHF.

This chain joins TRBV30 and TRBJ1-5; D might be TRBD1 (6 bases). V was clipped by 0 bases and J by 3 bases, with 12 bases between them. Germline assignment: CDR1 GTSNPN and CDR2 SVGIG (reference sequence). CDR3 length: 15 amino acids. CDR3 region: CAWSVQGLTNQPQHF. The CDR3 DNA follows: TGTGCCTGGAGTGTACAGGGTTTAACCAATCAGCCCCAGCATTTT.